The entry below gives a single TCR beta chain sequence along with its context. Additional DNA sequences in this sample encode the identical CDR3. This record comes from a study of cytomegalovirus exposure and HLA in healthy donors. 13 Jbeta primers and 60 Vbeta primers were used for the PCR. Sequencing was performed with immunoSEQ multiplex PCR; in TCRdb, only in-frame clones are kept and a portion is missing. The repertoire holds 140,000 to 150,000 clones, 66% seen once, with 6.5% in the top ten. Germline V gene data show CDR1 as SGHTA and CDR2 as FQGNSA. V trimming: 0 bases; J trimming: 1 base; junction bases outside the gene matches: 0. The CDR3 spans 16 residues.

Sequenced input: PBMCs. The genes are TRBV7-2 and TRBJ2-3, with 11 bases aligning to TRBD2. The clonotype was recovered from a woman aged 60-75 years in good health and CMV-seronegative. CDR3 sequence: CASSLALAGGTDTQYF. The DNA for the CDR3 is TGTGCCAGCAGCTTAGCACTAGCGGGGGGCACAGATACGCAGTATTTT.